Below are 11 T cell receptor beta chains sequenced from a single sample in a study of blood T cell repertoires in COVID-19. Profiled with immunoSEQ multiplex PCR; TCRdb holds only in-frame clones, not every one. This sample has a few hundred thousand clones, with 85% found just once. Material for sequencing was peripheral blood. The receptors come from a human donor in a cohort sampled during active COVID-19.

The chain is built from TRBV7-9 and TRBJ2-3; 15 bases agree with TRBD2. V dropped 4 bases and J dropped 0; count of bases not matched to a gene: 8. The CDR3 runs to 19 residues. Germline-derived CDR1 and CDR2 are SEHNR and FQNEAQ (reference sequence). This chain's CDR3 is CASSSTGLAGGHSTDTQYF. The CDR3 coding sequence is TGTGCCAGCAGCTCCACGGGACTAGCGGGGGGACACAGCACAGATACGCAGTATTTT.

The rearrangement uses TRBV5-1 and TRBJ1-1; D is perhaps TRBD1 (6 bases). The germline V gene has CDR1 SGHRS and CDR2 YFSETQ. Trimming pared 4 bases from V and 1 base from J, leaving 14 bases between. This CDR3 spans 15 amino acids. The CDR3 sequence is CASSNAQGPNTEAFF. In DNA, the CDR3 is TGCGCCAGCAGCAATGCACAGGGTCCGAACACTGAAGCTTTCTTT.

This sequence joins TRBV10-2 and TRBJ2-7; TRBD1 matches at 8 bases. The junction had 7 bases not matched to a gene; V was cut back by 3 bases and J by 3 bases. Germline loops: CDR1 WSHSY, CDR2 SAAADI. This CDR3 comprises 15 residues. The CDR3 DNA reads as TGCGCCAGCAGTGATGACGGGACAGGACACTACGAGCAGTACTTC. Its translation is CASSDDGTGHYEQYF.

A single count supports this clone. CDR3 in amino acids: CATRAQGAAGYTF. DNA for the CDR3: TGTGCCACCAGAGCTCAGGGGGCCGCTGGCTACACCTTC. The rearrangement links TRBV24-1 to TRBJ1-2; 8 nucleotides match TRBD1. The junction had 7 bases not matched to a gene; V was cut back by 7 bases and J by 7 bases. The CDR3 spans 13 residues. Germline V gene data show CDR1 as KGHDR and CDR2 as SFDVKD.

The V call is TRBV30, the J call TRBJ1-1; tentatively, D is TRBD1 (5 bases). The CDR3 sequence is 12 residues long. Germline CDR1 GTSNPN, CDR2 SVGIG (reference sequence). Between the trimmed V and J ends, which lost 4 bases and 8 bases, there was a span of 14 bases. The CDR3 here is CAWNFMDKEAFF. The CDR3 nucleotides are TGTGCCTGGAACTTCATGGACAAGGAAGCTTTCTTT.

The count of this clone is one. V is TRBV25-1 and J is TRBJ1-2; D is undetermined. Trimming stripped 4 bases from V and 4 bases from J, with 4 bases between. The germline CDR1 and CDR2 sequences are MGHDK and SYGVNS. This CDR3 region has 11 residues. The CDR3 loop is CASSAVYGYTF. The CDR3 nucleotides read TGTGCCAGCAGTGCAGTCTATGGCTACACCTTC.

V usage is TRBV9 and J usage is TRBJ1-1; 7 bases agree with TRBD1. CDR1 and CDR2 (germline): SGDLS, YYNGEE. V was clipped by 4 bases and J by 11 bases; unmatched bases: 11. This CDR3 spans 13 amino acids. The CDR3 sequence: CASSPTGTESAFF. In nucleotides, the CDR3 is TGTGCCAGCAGCCCAACCGGGACAGAGTCGGCTTTCTTT.

This clone has only one observation. The CDR3 coding sequence is TGTGCCAGCAGTTCTCAGGGATACAATCAGCCCCAGCATTTT. Translated: CASSSQGYNQPQHF. The chain recombines TRBV27 with TRBJ1-5; the D gene is possibly TRBD1 (5 bases). Germline V CDR1 and CDR2: MNHEY, SMNVEV (reference sequence). The V and J ends lost 4 bases and 3 bases respectively, with 10 bases between them. This CDR3 comprises 14 residues.

The rearrangement joins TRBV3-1 (or the pseudogene TRBV3-2) to TRBJ2-7; TRBD1 is a possible D gene (6 bases). This CDR3 spans 17 amino acids. Germline CDR1 LGHDT, CDR2 YNNKEL (reference sequence). With 3 bases removed from V and 1 base from J, the gap between germline ends came to 19 bases. For the CDR3, the DNA is TGTGCCAGCAGCCATAACAAAAAACCGGACAGTTCCTACGAGCAGTACTTC. This sequence encodes CASSHNKKPDSSYEQYF.

This sequence joins TRBV5-1 and TRBJ2-1; D may be TRBD2 (6 bases). V lost 2 bases, J lost 1 base, and 16 bases lay in between. Germline V gene sequence: CDR1 SGHRS, CDR2 YFSETQ. The CDR3 extends over 17 amino acids. The CDR3 here is CASSFPLLGTSYNEQFF. CDR3 DNA: TGCGCCAGCAGCTTCCCCTTGTTAGGGACTTCCTACAATGAGCAGTTCTTC. Together with reference TRBV5-1 and TRBJ2-1, the CDR3 gives the full variable domain: KAGVTQTPRYLIKTRGQQVTLSCSPISGHRSVSWYQQTPGQGLQFLFEYFSETQRNKGNFPGRFSGRQFSNSRSEMNVSTLELGDSALYLCASSFPLLGTSYNEQFFGPGTRLTVL.

This rearrangement joins TRBV5-1 to TRBJ1-2; D possibly corresponds to TRBD1 (5 bases). Germline CDR1 is SGHRS and CDR2 is YFSETQ. V lost 5 bases, J lost 1 base, and 9 bases lay in between. The CDR3 length is 13 residues. Here the CDR3 DNA reads TGCGCCAGCAGATACGACAGTAACTATGGCTACACCTTC. Its translation: CASRYDSNYGYTF.